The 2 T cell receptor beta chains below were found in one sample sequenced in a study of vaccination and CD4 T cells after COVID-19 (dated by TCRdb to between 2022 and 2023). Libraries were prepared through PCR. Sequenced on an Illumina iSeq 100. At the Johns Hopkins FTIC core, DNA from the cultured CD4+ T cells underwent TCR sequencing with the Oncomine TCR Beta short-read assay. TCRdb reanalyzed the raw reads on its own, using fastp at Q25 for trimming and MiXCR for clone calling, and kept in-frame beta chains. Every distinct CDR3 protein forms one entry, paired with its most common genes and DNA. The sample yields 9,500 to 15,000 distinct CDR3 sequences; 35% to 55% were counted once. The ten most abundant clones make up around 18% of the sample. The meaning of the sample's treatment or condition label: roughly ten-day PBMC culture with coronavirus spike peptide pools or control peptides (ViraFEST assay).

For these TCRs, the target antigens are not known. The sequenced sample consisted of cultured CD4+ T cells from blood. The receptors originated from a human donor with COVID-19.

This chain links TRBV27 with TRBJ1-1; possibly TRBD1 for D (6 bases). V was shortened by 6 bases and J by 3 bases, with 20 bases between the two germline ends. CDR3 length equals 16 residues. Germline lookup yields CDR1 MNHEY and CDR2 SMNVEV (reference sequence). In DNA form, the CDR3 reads TGTGCCAGCAGCCGACTCCGGACAGACGGGGACACTGAAGCTTTCTTT. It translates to CASSRLRTDGDTEAFF.

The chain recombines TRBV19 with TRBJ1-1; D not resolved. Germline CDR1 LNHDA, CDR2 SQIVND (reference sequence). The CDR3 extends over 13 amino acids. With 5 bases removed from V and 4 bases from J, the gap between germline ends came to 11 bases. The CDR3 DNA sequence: TGTGCCAGTAGTCCCAGGACGGGCACTGAAGCTTTCTTT. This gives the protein CASSPRTGTEAFF. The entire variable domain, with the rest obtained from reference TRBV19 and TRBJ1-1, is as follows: DGGITQSPKYLFRKEGQNVTLSCEQNLNHDAMYWYRQDPGQGLRLIYYSQIVNDFQKGDIAEGYSVSREKKESFPLTVTSAQKNPTAFYLCASSPRTGTEAFFGQGTRLTVV.